The rows below give T cell receptor beta chains drawn from one sample of a study of vaccination and CD4 T cells after COVID-19. TCRdb recomputed calls from the PCR reads with MiXCR, one row per CDR3 protein. The repertoire includes around 15,000 distinct CDR3 sequences, approximately 60% of them detected once, and roughly a tenth sits in the top ten. Antigens for these TCRs are unknown. The specimen sequenced was CD4+ T cells from blood, cultured in vitro. These receptors were taken from a human donor who had recovered from COVID-19. Both conserved end residues are part of each CDR3. The D gene is left open where the match is weak. Clone size is not always given. Where it is, it says once, few, many or a class for expanded clones.

clone_size: .
v_call: TRBV7-2
j_call: TRBJ1-3
d_call: .
cdr3_aa: CASSPGPPRGNTIYF
cdr3_nt: TGTGCCAGCAGCCCTGGACCCCCCCGGGGTAACACCATATATTTT

clone_size: .
v_call: TRBV11-3
j_call: TRBJ2-5
d_call: .
cdr3_aa: CASVAGNQETQYF
cdr3_nt: TGTGCCAGCGTGGCAGGGAACCAAGAGACCCAGTACTTC

clone_size: .
v_call: TRBV5-5
j_call: TRBJ2-3
d_call: .
cdr3_aa: CASSLIGMGTTDTQYF
cdr3_nt: TGTGCCAGCAGCTTGATTGGTATGGGGACCACAGATACGCAGTATTTT

clone_size: .
v_call: TRBV2
j_call: TRBJ2-3
d_call: TRBD1
cdr3_aa: CASSGGQFPDTQYF
cdr3_nt: TGTGCCAGCAGTGGGGGACAGTTTCCAGATACGCAGTATTTT

clone_size: few
v_call: TRBV20-1
j_call: TRBJ2-4
d_call: TRBD2
cdr3_aa: CSASPGEGTKNIQYF
cdr3_nt: TGCAGTGCTAGTCCGGGGGAGGGAACCAAAAACATTCAGTACTTC

clone_size: .
v_call: TRBV20-1
j_call: TRBJ1-2
d_call: .
cdr3_aa: CSARDRRVYGYTF
cdr3_nt: TGCAGTGCTAGAGATCGAAGAGTCTATGGCTACACCTTC

clone_size: .
v_call: TRBV6-5
j_call: TRBJ1-2
d_call: TRBD1
cdr3_aa: CASSSPGTGPGYTF
cdr3_nt: TGTGCCAGCAGTTCCCCGGGGACAGGGCCTGGCTACACCTTC

clone_size: .
v_call: TRBV6-5
j_call: TRBJ1-1
d_call: .
cdr3_aa: CASSYDVRETEAFF
cdr3_nt: TGTGCCAGCAGTTACGACGTAAGGGAAACTGAAGCTTTCTTT

clone_size: few
v_call: TRBV7-2
j_call: TRBJ2-3
d_call: .
cdr3_aa: CASSAQRDGTQYF
cdr3_nt: TGTGCCAGCAGCGCCCAAAGGGATGGGACGCAGTATTTT

clone_size: few
v_call: TRBV29-1
j_call: TRBJ2-5
d_call: TRBD2
cdr3_aa: CSVPTSGRETQYF
cdr3_nt: TGCAGCGTCCCCACTAGCGGGCGAGAGACCCAGTACTTC

clone_size: .
v_call: TRBV6-2/TRBV6-3
j_call: TRBJ2-3
d_call: .
cdr3_aa: CASSHEGWSADTQYF
cdr3_nt: TGTGCCAGCAGCCACGAGGGGTGGAGTGCAGATACGCAGTATTTT

clone_size: once
v_call: TRBV25-1
j_call: TRBJ1-5
d_call: .
cdr3_aa: CASRRDGHQPQHF
cdr3_nt: TGTGCCAGCAGGCGGGACGGACATCAGCCCCAGCATTTT

clone_size: few
v_call: TRBV7-2
j_call: TRBJ2-5
d_call: .
cdr3_aa: CASSLNGQKQETQYF
cdr3_nt: TGTGCCAGCAGCCTAAACGGACAGAAACAAGAGACCCAGTACTTC

clone_size: .
v_call: TRBV19
j_call: TRBJ2-7
d_call: .
cdr3_aa: CASSTQWRGPYEQYF
cdr3_nt: TGTGCCAGTAGTACCCAGTGGAGGGGCCCCTACGAGCAGTACTTC

clone_size: .
v_call: TRBV6-2/TRBV6-3
j_call: TRBJ2-1
d_call: .
cdr3_aa: CASRIASNYNEQFF
cdr3_nt: TGTGCCAGCAGGATAGCGTCTAACTACAATGAGCAGTTCTTC

clone_size: few
v_call: TRBV7-9
j_call: TRBJ1-1
d_call: .
cdr3_aa: CASSLVLANTEAFF
cdr3_nt: TGTGCCAGCAGCTTAGTCTTGGCGAACACTGAAGCTTTCTTT

clone_size: .
v_call: TRBV12-3/TRBV12-4
j_call: TRBJ2-5
d_call: TRBD1
cdr3_aa: CASSRDRGRAAETQYF
cdr3_nt: TGTGCCAGCAGCCGAGACAGGGGGCGGGCGGCGGAGACCCAGTACTTC

clone_size: .
v_call: TRBV4-1
j_call: TRBJ1-2
d_call: .
cdr3_aa: CASSQEDTGGYGYTF
cdr3_nt: TGCGCCAGCAGCCAAGAAGACACCGGGGGATATGGCTACACCTTC

clone_size: .
v_call: TRBV20-1
j_call: TRBJ1-2
d_call: TRBD1
cdr3_aa: CSATPGTAYGYTF
cdr3_nt: TGCAGTGCTACGCCGGGGACAGCCTATGGCTACACCTTC

clone_size: few
v_call: TRBV19
j_call: TRBJ2-5
d_call: TRBD1
cdr3_aa: CASSGTVQETQYF
cdr3_nt: TGTGCCAGTAGTGGGACAGTCCAAGAGACCCAGTACTTC

clone_size: .
v_call: TRBV7-9
j_call: TRBJ2-3
d_call: .
cdr3_aa: CASSYPRLSTDTQYF
cdr3_nt: TGTGCCAGCAGCTATCCCCGCCTTAGCACAGATACGCAGTATTTT

clone_size: .
v_call: TRBV4-1
j_call: TRBJ2-1
d_call: .
cdr3_aa: CASSQGQGGNEQFF
cdr3_nt: TGCGCCAGCAGCCAAGGCCAAGGCGGGAATGAGCAGTTCTTC

clone_size: .
v_call: TRBV27
j_call: TRBJ1-5
d_call: TRBD1
cdr3_aa: CASSARDRDQPQHF
cdr3_nt: TGTGCCAGCAGTGCGCGCGACAGGGATCAGCCCCAGCATTTT

clone_size: .
v_call: TRBV27
j_call: TRBJ2-3
d_call: .
cdr3_aa: CASSLSRGPDTQYF
cdr3_nt: TGTGCCAGCAGTTTATCCCGGGGTCCAGATACGCAGTATTTT

clone_size: .
v_call: TRBV29-1
j_call: TRBJ2-5
d_call: TRBD1
cdr3_aa: CSVQGQGAVETQYF
cdr3_nt: TGCAGCGTTCAGGGACAGGGGGCGGTGGAGACCCAGTACTTC

clone_size: .
v_call: TRBV27
j_call: TRBJ2-1
d_call: TRBD2
cdr3_aa: CASSLSIRLAGFNEQFF
cdr3_nt: TGTGCCAGCAGTTTATCGATAAGACTAGCGGGATTCAATGAGCAGTTCTTC

clone_size: .
v_call: TRBV6-1
j_call: TRBJ2-1
d_call: TRBD2
cdr3_aa: CASSLAGVSYNEQFF
cdr3_nt: TGTGCCAGCAGTCTAGCGGGAGTCTCCTACAATGAGCAGTTCTTC

clone_size: .
v_call: TRBV7-2
j_call: TRBJ1-2
d_call: .
cdr3_aa: CASSLISNYGYTF
cdr3_nt: TGTGCCAGCAGCTTAATAAGCAACTATGGCTACACCTTC

clone_size: .
v_call: TRBV4-1
j_call: TRBJ1-6
d_call: .
cdr3_aa: CASSQVGRSYNSPLHF
cdr3_nt: TGCGCCAGCAGCCAAGTCGGACGGTCCTATAATTCACCCCTCCACTTT

clone_size: .
v_call: TRBV7-3
j_call: TRBJ1-5
d_call: .
cdr3_aa: CASSMGWDQPQHF
cdr3_nt: TGTGCCAGCAGCATGGGATGGGACCAGCCCCAGCATTTT

clone_size: .
v_call: TRBV7-9
j_call: TRBJ1-2
d_call: .
cdr3_aa: CASSFGGLNYGYTF
cdr3_nt: TGTGCCAGCAGCTTTGGGGGGCTGAACTATGGCTACACCTTC

clone_size: few
v_call: TRBV20-1
j_call: TRBJ1-5
d_call: TRBD1
cdr3_aa: CSARVGTGIYQPQHF
cdr3_nt: TGCAGTGCTAGAGTAGGGACAGGAATATATCAGCCCCAGCATTTT

clone_size: .
v_call: TRBV6-1
j_call: TRBJ1-2
d_call: .
cdr3_aa: CASSSSPWTGYGYTF
cdr3_nt: TGTGCCAGCAGTAGCAGCCCCTGGACGGGCTATGGCTACACCTTC

clone_size: .
v_call: TRBV15
j_call: TRBJ2-1
d_call: .
cdr3_aa: CATSRARGTHNEQFF
cdr3_nt: TGTGCCACCAGCAGAGCTAGGGGCACCCACAATGAGCAGTTCTTC

clone_size: .
v_call: TRBV7-2
j_call: TRBJ1-5
d_call: TRBD1
cdr3_aa: CASSPQGQGNQPQHF
cdr3_nt: TGTGCCAGCAGCCCCCAGGGACAGGGCAATCAGCCCCAGCATTTT

clone_size: .
v_call: TRBV20-1
j_call: TRBJ1-1
d_call: TRBD1
cdr3_aa: CSAPRQGNTEAFF
cdr3_nt: TGCAGTGCCCCCCGACAGGGAAACACTGAAGCTTTCTTT

clone_size: few
v_call: TRBV6-1
j_call: TRBJ2-2
d_call: TRBD1
cdr3_aa: CASSDWAGGAGELFF
cdr3_nt: TGTGCCAGCAGTGATTGGGCAGGGGGAGCCGGGGAGCTGTTTTTT

clone_size: .
v_call: TRBV18
j_call: TRBJ1-4
d_call: .
cdr3_aa: CASSPSLTEKLFF
cdr3_nt: TGTGCCAGCTCCCCCTCTTTAACGGAAAAACTGTTTTTT

clone_size: .
v_call: TRBV4-1
j_call: TRBJ1-6
d_call: TRBD1
cdr3_aa: CASSQGPPGTEFSPLHF
cdr3_nt: TGCGCCAGCAGCCAAGGGCCCCCCGGGACAGAATTTTCACCCCTCCACTTT

clone_size: .
v_call: TRBV7-2
j_call: TRBJ1-2
d_call: .
cdr3_aa: CASSLGGVYGYTF
cdr3_nt: TGTGCCAGCAGCTTAGGAGGGGTCTATGGCTACACCTTC

clone_size: .
v_call: TRBV7-9
j_call: TRBJ1-4
d_call: .
cdr3_aa: CASRTGDGEKLFF
cdr3_nt: TGTGCCAGCAGGACGGGGGATGGGGAAAAACTGTTTTTT

clone_size: .
v_call: TRBV6-1
j_call: TRBJ1-2
d_call: .
cdr3_aa: CASSESGTRDYGYTF
cdr3_nt: TGTGCCAGCAGTGAAAGCGGAACCCGAGACTATGGCTACACCTTC